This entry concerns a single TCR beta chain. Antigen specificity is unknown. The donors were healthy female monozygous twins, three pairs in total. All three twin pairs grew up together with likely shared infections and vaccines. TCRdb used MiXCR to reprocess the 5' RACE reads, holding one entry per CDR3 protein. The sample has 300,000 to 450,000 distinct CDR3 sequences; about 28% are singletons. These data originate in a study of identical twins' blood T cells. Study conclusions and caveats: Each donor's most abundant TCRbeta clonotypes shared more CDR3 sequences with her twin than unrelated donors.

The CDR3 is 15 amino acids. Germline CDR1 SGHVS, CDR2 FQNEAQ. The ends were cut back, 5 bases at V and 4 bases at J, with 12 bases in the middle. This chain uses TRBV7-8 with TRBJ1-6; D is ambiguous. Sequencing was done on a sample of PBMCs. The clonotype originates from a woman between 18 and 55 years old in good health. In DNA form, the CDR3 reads TGTGCCAGCAGCCCTTTGGCGGCATATAATTCACCCCTCCACTTT. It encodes CASSPLAAYNSPLHF.